The 8 T cell receptor beta chains in this list originate from one sample, sequenced in a study of blood T cell repertoires in COVID-19. Some clones are missing from TCRdb's copy, which holds only in-frame ones; the method was immunoSEQ multiplex PCR. Among 250,000 or so clones listed, nearly 90% were seen once. The sequencing input was peripheral blood. These receptors originate from a woman between 25 and 40 years old with acute or convalescent COVID-19.

V usage is TRBV12-3 or TRBV12-4 and J usage is TRBJ1-2, with D possibly matching TRBD1 (5 bases). The CDR3 is made up of 13 amino acids. The V end lost 1 base, the J end lost 7 bases, and 10 bases lay between the germline ends. CDR3: CASSLDQGGGYTF. CDR3 in DNA: TGTGCCAGCAGTTTAGACCAGGGTGGTGGCTACACCTTC.

Worth noting for this clone: The sample holds other DNA sequences that translate to the same CDR3. The V and J genes are TRBV27 and TRBJ2-1, with no clear D. The CDR3 is made up of 12 amino acids. CDR1 MNHEY and CDR2 SMNVEV come from the germline V gene (reference sequence). Trimming pared 3 bases from V and 7 bases from J, leaving 7 bases between. CDR3 bases: TGTGCCAGCAGTTTTGGTCAGAATGAGCAGTTCTTC. Encoded protein: CASSFGQNEQFF.

The chain links TRBV19 to TRBJ2-2; TRBD2 aligns across 8 bases. From germline, CDR1 is LNHDA and CDR2 SQIVND (reference sequence). This CDR3 comprises 16 residues. V trimming: 6 bases; J trimming: 6 bases; junction bases outside the gene matches: 12. The CDR3: CASRETGTSGPGELFF. The CDR3 bases are TGTGCCAGTAGAGAAACCGGGACTAGTGGCCCCGGGGAGCTGTTTTTT.

J is TRBJ2-1 and V is TRBV29-1; 7 nucleotides line up with TRBD2. This CDR3 is built from 15 residues. With V trimmed by 1 base and J by 6 bases, 9 bases remained unmatched. Germline V gene data show CDR1 as SQVTM and CDR2 as ANQGSEA. The CDR3 DNA is TGCAGCGTTGAAGCAGGAGGACTAGGTCGCAATGAGCAGTTCTTC. Translating it yields CSVEAGGLGRNEQFF.

The genes are TRBV5-1 and TRBJ2-1; 8 bases fit TRBD2. Losses at the gene ends were 0 bases for V and 9 bases for J; bases not matched to a gene: 5. Per germline, CDR1 SGHRS and CDR2 YFSETQ. This CDR3 has 14 amino acids. The CDR3 DNA reads TGCGCCAGCAGCTTGGCGGTAGCGGGGCGTGAGCAGTTCTTC. This encodes CASSLAVAGREQFF. The full variable domain, completed using reference TRBV5-1 and TRBJ2-1, is KAGVTQTPRYLIKTRGQQVTLSCSPISGHRSVSWYQQTPGQGLQFLFEYFSETQRNKGNFPGRFSGRQFSNSRSEMNVSTLELGDSALYLCASSLAVAGREQFFGPGTRLTVL.

The CDR3 DNA is TGTGCCACCAGCAGAAGAACTAGCGGGACCGGGGAGCTGTTTTTT. Protein: CATSRRTSGTGELFF. The rearrangement joins TRBV15 to TRBJ2-2; 9 nucleotides match TRBD2. This CDR3 is built from 15 residues. Germline V gene sequence: CDR1 LNHNV, CDR2 YYDKDF (reference sequence). V shed 2 bases, J shed 5 bases, and the junction held 3 bases outside the gene matches. The variable domain in full, completed from reference TRBV15 and TRBJ2-2, reads DAMVIQNPRYQVTQFGKPVTLSCSQTLNHNVMYWYQQKSSQAPKLLFHYYDKDFNNEADTPDNFQSRRPNTSFCFLDIRSPGLGDTAMYLCATSRRTSGTGELFFGEGSRLTVL.

The chain is built from TRBV6-4 and TRBJ1-5; 8 bases map to TRBD1. Germline CDR1 is MRHNA and CDR2 is SNTAGT. CDR3 length: 15 amino acids. V lost 6 bases to trimming and J lost 3 bases; unmatched junction nucleotides: 7. CDR3 sequence: CASRRTGSPNQPQHF. The CDR3 DNA is TGTGCCAGCAGGAGGACAGGGTCCCCCAATCAGCCCCAGCATTTT.

V and J are TRBV19 and TRBJ1-2, with D uncertain. The CDR3 sequence is 15 residues long. Trimming pared 7 bases from V and 2 bases from J, leaving 17 bases between. Per germline, CDR1 LNHDA and CDR2 SQIVND (reference sequence). CDR3 residues: CASKSSWVGNYGYTF. As DNA, the CDR3 is TGTGCCAGTAAGTCTTCGTGGGTGGGCAACTATGGCTACACCTTC.